The 12 T cell receptor beta chains below were found in one sample sequenced in a study of T cell responses to AZD1222 COVID-19 vaccine. Produced via immunoSEQ multiplex PCR; TCRdb's table is partial and in-frame only. The data contain over 110,000 clones, approximately 92% of them singletons. Specimen: peripheral blood, collected on day 0 of AZD1222 vaccination. Source of these receptors: an adult in good health.

V gene TRBV4-3 combines with J gene TRBJ2-1; TRBD2 might be the D (6 bases). The V end lost 1 base, the J end lost 7 bases, and 23 bases lay between the germline ends. The CDR3 totals 18 residues. CDR1 and CDR2 (germline): LGHNA, YSLEER. In DNA, the CDR3 is TGCGCCAGCAGCCAAGCCCCTTCTACTAGCTTAGGATGGAATGAGCAGTTCTTC. It translates to CASSQAPSTSLGWNEQFF.

The chain couples TRBV11-2 to TRBJ1-5; D ambiguous. Germline CDR1 SGHAT, CDR2 FQNNGV. V lost 4 bases and J 2 bases, leaving 9 bases between the germline ends. This CDR3 is 14 amino acids long. The CDR3: CASSWAGRNQPQHF. The CDR3 bases are TGTGCCAGCAGCTGGGCGGGTCGCAATCAGCCCCAGCATTTT.

V usage is TRBV5-4 and J usage is TRBJ2-1; D could derive from TRBD1 or TRBD2 (5 bases each). V lost 6 bases and J lost 0, with 10 bases in between. CDR1 and CDR2 from the germline V gene are SGHNT and YYREEE (reference sequence). The CDR3 contains 14 residues. CDR3 nucleotides: TGTGCCAGCACCTTTGGGGGCTCCTACAATGAGCAGTTCTTC. Amino acid sequence: CASTFGGSYNEQFF.

This chain connects TRBV19 to TRBJ2-7; D gene unclear. CDR1 is LNHDA and CDR2 is SQIVND in the germline V gene (reference sequence). Trimming removed 5 bases from V and 0 bases from J, with 11 bases in between. This CDR3 is 14 amino acids long. The CDR3 loop is CASSADGISYEQYF. DNA of the CDR3: TGTGCCAGTAGTGCTGACGGAATCTCCTACGAGCAGTACTTC.

CDR3 nucleotides: TGTGCCAGCAGCTTAGCGCTATCGGAGGGCGGGAGCCTTTACAATGAGCAGTTCTTC. Its translation: CASSLALSEGGSLYNEQFF. V and J are TRBV7-8 and TRBJ2-1, with 7 bases identical to TRBD2. CDR3 length: 19 amino acids. With V trimmed by 0 bases and J by 4 bases, 15 bases remained unmatched. CDR1 is SGHVS and CDR2 is FQNEAQ in the germline V gene.

The rearrangement uses TRBV7-9 and TRBJ2-7; 8 bases line up with TRBD1. From germline, CDR1 is SEHNR and CDR2 FQNEAQ (reference sequence). CDR3 length: 15 residues. V dropped 5 bases and J dropped 2; count of bases not matched to a gene: 8. In DNA form, the CDR3 reads TGTGCCAGCAGCAGAGTAGGGACAGGACCCTACGAGCAGTACTTC. Translated: CASSRVGTGPYEQYF.

V gene TRBV5-4 combines with J gene TRBJ1-1, with a weak D call TRBD1 (6 bases). The CDR3 loop spans 13 amino acids. The germline V and J ends were trimmed by 0 bases and 11 bases, with 14 bases remaining between them. Germline CDR1 and CDR2: SGHNT and YYREEE (reference sequence). CDR3 amino acids: CASSLEGGEMAFF. In DNA, the CDR3 is TGTGCCAGCAGCTTGGAAGGGGGGGAGATGGCTTTCTTT.

CDR3 residues: CASSPRTGGGNTEAFF. The CDR3 DNA reads as TGTGCCAGCAGCCCCCGGACAGGGGGGGGGAACACTGAAGCTTTCTTT. The rearrangement joins TRBV13 to TRBJ1-1, with TRBD1 identical over 10 bases. V lost 5 bases to trimming and J lost 1 base; unmatched junction nucleotides: 7. CDR3 length equals 16 residues. Germline CDR1 reads PRHDT; CDR2 reads FYEKMQ (reference sequence).

The chain links TRBV18 to TRBJ2-5; 8 bases line up with TRBD2. V shed 3 bases, J shed 4 bases, and the junction held 4 bases outside the gene matches. There are 14 residues in the CDR3. The germline CDR1 and CDR2 sequences are KGHSH and LQKENI. CDR3 amino acids: CASSPPTSVETQYF. For the CDR3, the DNA is TGTGCCAGCTCACCGCCGACTAGCGTAGAGACCCAGTACTTC.

This clone was picked up one time. The V gene is TRBV12-5, the J gene TRBJ2-7; a weak D match, TRBD1 (5 bases). The CDR3 consists of 13 residues. The V gene lost 3 bases and the J gene lost 2 bases, with 8 bases spanning the gap. Germline V gene data show CDR1 as LGHNT and CDR2 as FRNRAP. CDR3 coding DNA: TGTGCTAGTGGTTTTATCAGGGCCTACGAGCAGTACTTC. Its protein is CASGFIRAYEQYF. Combining the CDR3 with reference TRBV12-5 and TRBJ2-7 gives the whole variable domain DARVTQTPRHKVTEMGQEVTMRCQPILGHNTVFWYRQTMMQGLELLAYFRNRAPLDDSGMPKDRFSAEMPDATLATLKIQPSEPRDSAVYFCASGFIRAYEQYFGPGTRLTVT.

V usage is TRBV11-2 and J usage is TRBJ2-5; D gene ambiguous. The CDR3 length is 16 residues. CDR1 SGHAT and CDR2 FQNNGV come from the germline V gene. With 2 bases removed from V and 1 base from J, the gap between germline ends came to 14 bases. The CDR3, as DNA: TGTGCCAGCAGCTTAATTCCCAGGTTGCCCCAAGAGACCCAGTACTTC. Amino acid sequence: CASSLIPRLPQETQYF.

The chain recombines TRBV3-1 (or the pseudogene TRBV3-2) with TRBJ2-3; 14 bases line up with TRBD2. The germline V gene encodes CDR1 LGHDT and CDR2 YNNKEL (reference sequence). The CDR3 loop spans 18 amino acids. Trimming removed 3 bases from V and 1 base from J; junction bases left unmatched: 6. CDR3 protein: CASSQGTSGRKGTDTQYF. The CDR3 DNA is TGTGCCAGCAGCCAGGGGACTAGCGGGAGAAAGGGCACAGATACGCAGTATTTT.